The rows below give T cell receptor beta chains drawn from one sample of a study of T cells after yellow fever vaccination. Via MiXCR, TCRdb re-called the 5' RACE reads, giving one row per CDR3 protein. The data contain under 600,000 distinct CDR3 sequences, about 13% of them singletons. The sample was PBMCs, taken on the day of the yellow fever booster vaccination. These receptors were collected from a man in his thirties or forties who received the YFV17D yellow fever vaccine. CDR3s leave out the opening cysteine and the closing phenylalanine or tryptophan. Only some rows state a clone size, as once, few, many or a class for expanded clones.

V gene	J gene	clone size	CDR3 protein
TRBV7-8	TRBJ2-5	few	ASSLRTSRGQY
TRBV20-1	TRBJ1-6	NA	SARDLGGNSPLH
TRBV10-2	TRBJ2-7	few	ASSETAGAYEQY
TRBV6-2/TRBV6-3	TRBJ2-1	NA	ASSFAAGGNEQF
TRBV29-1	TRBJ2-1	NA	SVSGLGVNEQF
TRBV20-1	TRBJ2-3	NA	SAYGTSGYTDTQY
TRBV10-2	TRBJ2-7	few	ASRPPSNSGQPH
TRBV20-1	TRBJ2-1	NA	SAGRLAGRSYNEQF
TRBV11-2	TRBJ2-7	NA	ASSLELLSYEQY
TRBV12-3/TRBV12-4	TRBJ2-1	many	ASSLLGLEQF
TRBV5-1	TRBJ2-2	few	ASSYGLAGELF
TRBV10-3	TRBJ2-2	many	AITTGDTGELF
TRBV4-3	TRBJ1-1	many	ASSQDPRTEAF
TRBV21-1	TRBJ2-7	NA	ASSGHRGPYEQY
TRBV7-2	TRBJ1-1	few	ASNEDPGGTEAF
TRBV5-1	TRBJ2-3	few	ASSSDSTAGDTQY
TRBV20-1	TRBJ1-5	NA	SARVDRGNQPQH
TRBV24-1	TRBJ2-1	few	ATGRHNEQF
TRBV7-8	TRBJ1-1	NA	ASSPYGRLPNTEAF
TRBV5-4	TRBJ2-3	few	ASTRVPGGPDTQY
TRBV7-8	TRBJ1-1	NA	ASSSRGGEAF
TRBV24-1	TRBJ2-3	NA	ATSDLPTTDTQY
TRBV5-1	TRBJ2-7	NA	ASRNPGQGTYEQY